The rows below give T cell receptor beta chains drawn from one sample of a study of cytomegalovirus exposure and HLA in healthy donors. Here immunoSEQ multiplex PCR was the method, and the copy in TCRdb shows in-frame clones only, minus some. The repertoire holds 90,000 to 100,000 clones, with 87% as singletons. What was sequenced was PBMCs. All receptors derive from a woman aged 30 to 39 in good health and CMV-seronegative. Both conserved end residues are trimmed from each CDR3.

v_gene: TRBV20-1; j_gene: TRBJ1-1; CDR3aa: SARASGWAF
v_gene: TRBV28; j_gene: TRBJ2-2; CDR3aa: ASSPPGLPNTGELF
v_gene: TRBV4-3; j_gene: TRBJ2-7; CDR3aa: ASSRGLAGGGEQY
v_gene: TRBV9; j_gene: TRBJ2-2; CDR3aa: ASSVELRGTGELF
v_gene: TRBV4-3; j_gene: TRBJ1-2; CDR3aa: ASSPVYRDRVVGYT
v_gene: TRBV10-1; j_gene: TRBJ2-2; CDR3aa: ASSDPTGLTGELF
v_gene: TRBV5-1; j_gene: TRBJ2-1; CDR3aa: ASSPRTSGGYNEQF
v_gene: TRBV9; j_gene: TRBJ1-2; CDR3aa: ASSNRQGANYGYT
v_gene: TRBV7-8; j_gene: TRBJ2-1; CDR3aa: ASSPGTSGSSWVQF
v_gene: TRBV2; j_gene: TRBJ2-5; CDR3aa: ASSMTSAHQETQY
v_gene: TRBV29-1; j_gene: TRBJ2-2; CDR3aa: SGRTSADTGELF
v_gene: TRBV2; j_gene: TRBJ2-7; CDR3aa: ASKREAYEQY
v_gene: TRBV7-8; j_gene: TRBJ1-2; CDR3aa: ASSLERTNYGYT
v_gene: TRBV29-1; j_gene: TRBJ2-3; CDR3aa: SVDSGTDTQY
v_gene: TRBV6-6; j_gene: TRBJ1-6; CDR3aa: ASRSRQGAGSPLH
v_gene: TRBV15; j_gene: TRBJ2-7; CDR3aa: ATSRGEYEQY
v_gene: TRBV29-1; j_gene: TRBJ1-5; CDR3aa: SVGAGLDQPQH
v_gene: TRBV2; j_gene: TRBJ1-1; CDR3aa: ASSEGAGPTEAF
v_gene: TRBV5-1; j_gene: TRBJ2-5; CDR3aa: ASSFRQGAREETQY
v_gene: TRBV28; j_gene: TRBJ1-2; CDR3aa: ASSSLREGFYGYT